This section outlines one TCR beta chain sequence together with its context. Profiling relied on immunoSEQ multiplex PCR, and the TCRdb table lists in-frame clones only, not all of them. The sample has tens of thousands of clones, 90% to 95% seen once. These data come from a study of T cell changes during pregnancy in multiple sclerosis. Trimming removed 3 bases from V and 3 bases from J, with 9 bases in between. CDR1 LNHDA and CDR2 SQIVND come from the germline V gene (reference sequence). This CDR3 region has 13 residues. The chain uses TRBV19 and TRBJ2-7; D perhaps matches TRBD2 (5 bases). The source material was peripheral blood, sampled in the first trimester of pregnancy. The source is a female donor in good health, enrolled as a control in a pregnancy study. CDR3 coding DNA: TGTGCCAGTAGTATCGCCGGGGACTACGAGCAGTACTTC. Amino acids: CASSIAGDYEQYF.